Given below is one TCR beta chain in context. Its antigen is not known. The data originate from a study of post-analysis software for immune sequencing data. The TCR beta cDNA libraries contained unique molecular identifiers. TCRdb called the PCR reads again in MiXCR, with one record for every CDR3 protein. Altogether fewer than 600,000 distinct CDR3 sequences are present, 45% being singletons, with the ten largest covering roughly an eighth. This CDR3 has 14 amino acids. Trimming took 2 bases from V and 1 from J, leaving 9 bases between them. Germline lookup yields CDR1 SGDLS and CDR2 YYNGEE. General observations from the study: About 5 TRBV segments appeared more often in patients than in controls, and TRBV5-6, TRBV5-1 and TRBV20-1 were among these.

V usage is TRBV9 and J usage is TRBJ1-1, with D possibly being TRBD1 (6 bases). This TCR came from a girl between 5 and 17 years old with multiple sclerosis. Sequenced: blood. CDR3: CASSVDSRNTEAFF. The CDR3 DNA reads TGTGCCAGCAGCGTGGACAGCCGGAACACTGAAGCTTTCTTT.